A selection of T cell receptor beta chains follows, all from one sample in a study of T cell changes during pregnancy in multiple sclerosis. TCRdb's copy holds only in-frame clones and misses some; the assay was immunoSEQ multiplex PCR. The sample shows approximately 61,000 clones, over 75% of them seen only once. This sample comprised peripheral blood, obtained in the first trimester of pregnancy. These receptors were taken from a female donor with multiple sclerosis, enrolled in a pregnancy study. Each CDR3 is given with its conserved first and last residue. D genes are given only for firm matches. Some rows have no size entry. The others give once, few or many, or a class for an expanded clone.

d_call j_call v_call clone_size cdr3_aa cdr3_nt
TRBD2 TRBJ2-7 TRBV5-1 . CASTRGGLAGVISYEQYF TGCGCCAGCACGAGGGGGGGCCTAGCGGGAGTTATTTCCTACGAGCAGTACTTC
TRBD1 TRBJ1-2 TRBV6-1 . CASRDTTGSSYGYTF TGTGCCAGCCGCGACACGACAGGGTCGAGCTATGGCTACACCTTC
. TRBJ2-7 TRBV5-4 . CASSLDPTGEQYF TGTGCCAGCAGCTTGGATCCAACAGGGGAGCAGTACTTC
TRBD1 TRBJ2-5 TRBV5-1 . CASSLGGQAEGETQYF TGCGCCAGCAGCTTGGGGGGACAGGCGGAGGGGGAGACCCAGTACTTC
. TRBJ1-2 TRBV9 . CASSVASQSYYGYTF TGTGCCAGCAGCGTAGCCTCTCAGTCTTATTATGGCTACACCTTC
TRBD1 TRBJ2-3 TRBV5-1 . CASSLTGDVVDTQYF TGCGCCAGCAGCTTGACAGGGGATGTGGTAGATACGCAGTATTTT
. TRBJ2-1 TRBV29-1 . CSAIGSSYNEQFF TGCAGCGCGATCGGGAGCTCCTACAATGAGCAGTTCTTC
. TRBJ1-5 TRBV5-1 . CASSLGGQPNQPQHF TGCGCCAGCAGCTTGGGAGGACAGCCCAATCAGCCCCAGCATTTT
TRBD1 TRBJ1-3 TRBV7-9 once CASNLGTASSGNTIYF TGTGCCAGCAACCTAGGGACAGCCAGCTCTGGAAACACCATATATTTT
. TRBJ1-1 TRBV18 . CASSPDSGAFF TGTGCCAGCTCCCCTGATTCGGGAGCTTTCTTT
TRBD2 TRBJ2-3 TRBV4-1 . CASSPFSGRAADTQYF TGCGCCAGCAGCCCCTTTAGCGGGAGGGCCGCAGATACGCAGTATTTT
TRBD1 TRBJ2-7 TRBV5-5 . CASSFGTGVPYEQYF TGTGCCAGCAGCTTTGGGACAGGGGTTCCCTACGAGCAGTACTTC
. TRBJ2-2 TRBV2 . CASCRQPHTGELFF TGTGCCAGCTGTCGACAGCCACACACCGGGGAGCTGTTTTTT
TRBD1 TRBJ2-5 TRBV5-8 once CASSLFEGQGKTQYF TGTGCCAGCAGCTTGTTCGAAGGACAGGGAAAGACCCAGTACTTC
. TRBJ1-5 TRBV6-1 . CASSERENQPQHF TGTGCCAGCAGTGAGAGGGAAAATCAGCCCCAGCATTTT
. TRBJ2-1 TRBV14 once CASSQDAVKKFF TGTGCCAGCAGCCAAGATGCAGTGAAGAAGTTCTTC
TRBD2 TRBJ2-1 TRBV7-2 . CASSFHSGLAGDYNEQFF TGTGCCAGCAGCTTTCATTCTGGACTAGCGGGAGACTACAATGAGCAGTTCTTC
TRBD2 TRBJ2-7 TRBV27 once CASSVRREKAEQYF TGTGCCAGCAGCGTTCGGCGGGAGAAAGCCGAGCAGTACTTC
TRBD1 TRBJ1-5 TRBV28 . CASSFSRDSRRGQPQHF TGTGCCAGCAGTTTCTCCCGGGACAGTCGACGGGGTCAGCCCCAGCATTTT
TRBD2 TRBJ2-3 TRBV6-1 . CASSVGSSGFTDTQYF TGTGCCAGCAGTGTAGGGTCTAGCGGCTTCACAGATACGCAGTATTTT
. TRBJ2-2 TRBV5-1 once CASSISGELFF TGCGCCAGCAGCATCTCCGGGGAGCTGTTTTTT
TRBD2 TRBJ2-7 TRBV10-2 . CASSGGRAYEQYF TGCGCCAGCAGTGGAGGGAGGGCCTACGAGCAGTACTTC
. TRBJ1-3 TRBV9 . CASSVGGGDTIYF TGTGCCAGCAGCGTAGGGGGGGGAGACACCATATATTTT
. TRBJ2-5 TRBV29-1 many CSVVDNTQETQYF TGCAGCGTTGTTGACAACACGCAAGAGACCCAGTACTTC
. TRBJ1-1 TRBV6-4 medium-sized CASSDGDSPTEAFF TGTGCCAGCAGTGACGGGGACTCGCCTACTGAAGCTTTCTTT
. TRBJ2-2 TRBV4-1 . CASSQVQGNTGELFF TGCGCCAGCAGCCAAGTTCAGGGGAACACCGGGGAGCTGTTTTTT
. TRBJ2-5 TRBV11-2 . CASSWAGGETQYF TGTGCCAGCAGCTGGGCAGGAGGAGAGACCCAGTACTTC
TRBD1 TRBJ2-1 TRBV7-2 . CASSLVFPGQGIWDEQFF TGTGCCAGCAGCTTAGTGTTCCCTGGACAGGGTATATGGGATGAGCAGTTCTTC
. TRBJ2-7 TRBV27 . CASGEGEGRSYEQYF TGTGCCAGCGGCGAAGGAGAGGGTCGATCCTACGAGCAGTACTTC
TRBD2 TRBJ2-4 TRBV11-2 . CASSLALAGHIQYF TGTGCCAGCAGCTTAGCACTAGCGGGACACATTCAGTACTTC
. TRBJ2-1 TRBV6-4 . CASSRYSGSSYNEQFF TGTGCCAGCAGTCGTTATAGCGGAAGCTCCTACAATGAGCAGTTCTTC
. TRBJ1-2 TRBV6-5 . CASSYSIGGYGYTF TGTGCCAGCAGTTACTCGATAGGGGGCTATGGCTACACCTTC
TRBD2 TRBJ2-5 TRBV19 . CASGGRAGYQETQYF TGTGCCAGTGGCGGGAGGGCCGGGTACCAAGAGACCCAGTACTTC
TRBD2 TRBJ2-1 TRBV7-3 . CASSLIRGLANEQFF TGTGCCAGCAGCTTAATACGCGGACTAGCGAATGAGCAGTTCTTC
. TRBJ2-7 TRBV10-2 . CASSDNWGLSSYEQYF TGCGCCAGCAGCGACAACTGGGGACTGAGCTCCTACGAGCAGTACTTC
. TRBJ1-5 TRBV4-2 . CASSQDPDQPQHF TGTGCCAGCAGCCAAGATCCCGATCAGCCCCAGCATTTT
TRBD1 TRBJ1-3 TRBV2 once CASSLRRDREPFSSGNTIYF TGTGCCAGCAGCCTAAGAAGGGACAGGGAACCTTTTAGCTCTGGAAACACCATATATTTT
. TRBJ1-1 TRBV5-1 . CASSLQGQGNTEAFF TGCGCCAGCAGCTTGCAAGGGCAGGGAAACACTGAAGCTTTCTTT
TRBD2 TRBJ2-3 TRBV11-2 . CASSPRLTSGGSTDTQYF TGTGCCAGCAGCCCGCGACTCACTAGCGGGGGTAGCACAGATACGCAGTATTTT
. TRBJ2-2 TRBV7-9 . CASRVDAGELFF TGTGCCAGCAGGGTAGATGCCGGGGAGCTGTTTTTT
. TRBJ1-1 TRBV4-1 . CASSQNAGGRPEAFF TGCGCCAGCAGCCAAAATGCGGGAGGTAGGCCTGAAGCTTTCTTT
. TRBJ1-5 TRBV15 . CATSRDHEGLNQPQHF TGTGCCACCAGCAGAGATCACGAGGGCCTCAATCAGCCCCAGCATTTT
TRBD1 TRBJ1-1 TRBV18 . CASSQITGTVEAFF TGTGCCAGCTCCCAAATCACCGGGACAGTTGAAGCTTTCTTT
. TRBJ2-7 TRBV9 . CASSPGEEPYEQYF TGTGCCAGCAGCCCCGGGGAGGAACCCTACGAGCAGTACTTC
TRBD1 TRBJ2-7 TRBV11-2 . CASSLEYRGYFYEQYF TGTGCCAGCAGCTTAGAGTACAGGGGGTACTTCTACGAGCAGTACTTC
. TRBJ2-1 TRBV7-8 once CASSFSSQGAGAGNEQFF TGTGCCAGCAGCTTCTCCTCCCAGGGGGCGGGAGCAGGCAATGAGCAGTTCTTC
TRBD1 TRBJ1-2 TRBV27 . CASSLRTGFGYTF TGTGCCAGCAGTTTACGGACAGGGTTTGGCTACACCTTC
. TRBJ2-7 TRBV6-5 . CASSYSQALSYEQYF TGTGCCAGCAGTTACTCGCAGGCCCTCTCCTACGAGCAGTACTTC
. TRBJ1-1 TRBV19 few CASSNVGGEAFF TGTGCCAGTAGTAATGTAGGGGGTGAAGCTTTCTTT
. TRBJ2-2 TRBV7-9 . CASSLVLRANTGELFF TGTGCCAGCAGCTTAGTCCTCAGGGCGAACACCGGGGAGCTGTTTTTT
TRBD2 TRBJ2-7 TRBV11-2 . CASSLGSGRREQYF TGTGCCAGCAGCTTAGGTAGCGGGAGACGCGAGCAGTACTTC
. TRBJ2-1 TRBV2 once CASSDLARGISEQFF TGTGCCAGCAGCGACCTAGCTCGGGGTATTAGTGAGCAGTTCTTC
TRBD1 TRBJ2-1 TRBV7-2 . CASSRDRYNEQFF TGTGCCAGCAGCCGGGACAGGTACAATGAGCAGTTCTTC
. TRBJ1-1 TRBV30 few CAWTSRNTEAFF TGTGCCTGGACCTCTAGGAACACTGAAGCTTTCTTT